This TCR beta chain originates from a study of metastatic and nonmetastatic thyroid tumors. Study as a whole: Comparison of repertoires was carried out across blood and tumor or nodule tissue from malignant and benign thyroid patients.

Germline V CDR1 and CDR2: SGHTA, FQGTGA. The V end was cut by 5 bases, the J end by 1 base, with 7 bases between. CDR3 length: 13 amino acids. Original handling: A classifier for distant metastasis in papillary thyroid cancer was constructed using CDR3 differences observed across clinicopathological groups. TCRdb re-called the PCR reads via MiXCR. None of the V and J calls come from the authors' own analysis; TCRdb made them. The sample yields about 14,000 clones, about an eighth seen once. Thyroid surgery was performed in patients who had received no treatment beforehand. Sample share makes this clone medium-sized (0.01 to 0.1%).

The chain employs TRBV7-3 and TRBJ2-3; no clear D. Sequencing was carried out using blood. This sequence was found in a female donor with papillary thyroid cancer or a benign thyroid nodule (not recorded which). Some clones in this sample may be carry-over from other donors' samples. CDR3 amino acids: CASSLQGTDTQYF. The CDR3 DNA is TGTGCCAGCAGCCTCCAGGGCACAGATACGCAGTATTTT.